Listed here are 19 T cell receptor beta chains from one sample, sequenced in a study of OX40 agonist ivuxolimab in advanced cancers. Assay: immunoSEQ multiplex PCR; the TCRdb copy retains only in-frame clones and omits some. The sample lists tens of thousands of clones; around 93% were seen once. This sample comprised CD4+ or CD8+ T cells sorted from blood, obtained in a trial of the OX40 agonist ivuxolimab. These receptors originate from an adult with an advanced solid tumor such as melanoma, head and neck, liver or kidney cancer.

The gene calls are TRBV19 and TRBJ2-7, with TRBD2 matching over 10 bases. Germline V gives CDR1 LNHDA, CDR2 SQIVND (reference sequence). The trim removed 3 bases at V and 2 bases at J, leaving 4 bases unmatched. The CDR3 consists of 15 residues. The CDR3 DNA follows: TGTGCCAGTAGTATTGGTAGCGGGGGGACCTACGAGCAGTACTTC. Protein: CASSIGSGGTYEQYF.

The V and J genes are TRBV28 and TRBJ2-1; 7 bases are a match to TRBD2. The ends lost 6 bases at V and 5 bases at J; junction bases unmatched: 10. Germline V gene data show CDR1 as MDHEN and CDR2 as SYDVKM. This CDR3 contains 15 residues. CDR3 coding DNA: TGTGCCAGCAGACTACTAGCGAGACCCCACAATGAGCAGTTCTTC. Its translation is CASRLLARPHNEQFF.

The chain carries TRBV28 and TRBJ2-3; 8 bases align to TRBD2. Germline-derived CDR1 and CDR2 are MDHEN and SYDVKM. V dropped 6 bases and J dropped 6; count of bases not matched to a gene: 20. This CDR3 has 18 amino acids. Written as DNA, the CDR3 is TGTGCCAGCAGCTCAAGGGTCTCGCGAGCGGGGGTTGATGATACGCAGTATTTT. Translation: CASSSRVSRAGVDDTQYF.

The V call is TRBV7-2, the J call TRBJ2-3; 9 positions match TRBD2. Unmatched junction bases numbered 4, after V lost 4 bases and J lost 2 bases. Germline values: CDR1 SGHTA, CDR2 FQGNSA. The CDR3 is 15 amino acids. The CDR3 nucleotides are TGTGCCAGCAGCTCGACTAGCGGCGTCACAGATACGCAGTATTTT. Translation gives CASSSTSGVTDTQYF.

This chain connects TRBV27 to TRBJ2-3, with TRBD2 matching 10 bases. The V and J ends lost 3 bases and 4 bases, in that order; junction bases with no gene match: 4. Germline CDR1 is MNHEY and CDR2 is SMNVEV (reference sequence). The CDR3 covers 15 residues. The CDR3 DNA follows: TGTGCCAGCAGTTTTAAACTAGCGGGGCCAGATACGCAGTATTTT. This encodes CASSFKLAGPDTQYF.

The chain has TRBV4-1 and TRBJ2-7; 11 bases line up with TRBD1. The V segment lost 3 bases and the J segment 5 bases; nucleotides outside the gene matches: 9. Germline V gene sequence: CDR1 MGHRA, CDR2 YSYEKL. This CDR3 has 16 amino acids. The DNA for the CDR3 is TGCGCCAGCAGCCACCCCAGGACAGGGGGCTACCACGAGCAGTACTTC. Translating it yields CASSHPRTGGYHEQYF.

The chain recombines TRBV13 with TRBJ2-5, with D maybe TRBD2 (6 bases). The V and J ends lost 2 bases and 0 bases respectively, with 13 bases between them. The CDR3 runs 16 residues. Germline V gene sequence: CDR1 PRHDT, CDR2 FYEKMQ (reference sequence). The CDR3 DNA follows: TGTGCCAGCAGCTTATACGGGCTAGCGTACCAAGAGACCCAGTACTTC. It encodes CASSLYGLAYQETQYF.

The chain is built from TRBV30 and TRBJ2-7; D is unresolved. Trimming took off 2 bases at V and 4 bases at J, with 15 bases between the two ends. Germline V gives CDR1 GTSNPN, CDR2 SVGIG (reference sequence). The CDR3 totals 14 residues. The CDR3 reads CAWSRVPTGYEQYF. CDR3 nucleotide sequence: TGTGCCTGGAGTAGAGTCCCGACCGGGTACGAGCAGTACTTC. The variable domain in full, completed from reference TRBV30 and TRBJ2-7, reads SQTIHQWPATLVQPVGSPLSLECTVEGTSNPNLYWYRQAAGRGLQLLFYSVGIGQISSEVPQNLSASRPQDRQFILSSKKLLLSDSGFYLCAWSRVPTGYEQYFGPGTRLTVT.

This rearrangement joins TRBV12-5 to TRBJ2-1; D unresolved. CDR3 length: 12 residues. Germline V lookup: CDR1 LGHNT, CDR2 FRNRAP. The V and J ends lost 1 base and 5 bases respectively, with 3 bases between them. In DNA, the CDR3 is TGTGCTAGTGGTTTGGGACACAATGAGCAGTTCTTC. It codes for CASGLGHNEQFF.

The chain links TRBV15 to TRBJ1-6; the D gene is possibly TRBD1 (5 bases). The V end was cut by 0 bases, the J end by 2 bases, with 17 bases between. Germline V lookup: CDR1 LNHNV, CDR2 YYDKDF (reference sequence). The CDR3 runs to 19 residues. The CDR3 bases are TGTGCCACCAGCAGAGATCCGGACAAATTAGGGACCTATAATTCACCCCTCCACTTT. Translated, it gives CATSRDPDKLGTYNSPLHF.

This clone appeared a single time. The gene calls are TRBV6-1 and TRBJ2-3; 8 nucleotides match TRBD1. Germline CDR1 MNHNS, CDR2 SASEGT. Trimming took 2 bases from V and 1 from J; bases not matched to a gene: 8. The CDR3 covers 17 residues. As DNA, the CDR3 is TGTGCCAGCAGTGAACTACCAGGGGGCGCGGGCACAGATACGCAGTATTTT. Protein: CASSELPGGAGTDTQYF.

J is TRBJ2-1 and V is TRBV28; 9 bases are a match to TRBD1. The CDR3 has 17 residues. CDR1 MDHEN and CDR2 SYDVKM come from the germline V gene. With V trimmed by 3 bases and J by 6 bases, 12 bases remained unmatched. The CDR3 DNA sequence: TGTGCCAGCAGTTTGCCCCAACACGACAGGGGGGGCAATGAGCAGTTCTTC. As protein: CASSLPQHDRGGNEQFF.

The CDR3 is CATQVSRGSSTQYF. CDR3 sequence (DNA): TGTGCCACCCAGGTATCTAGGGGGTCGAGCACGCAGTATTTT. The chain combines TRBV7-8 with TRBJ2-3; D is possibly TRBD1 (6 bases). V gave up 10 bases and J gave up 9 bases, with 23 bases separating them. Germline loops: CDR1 SGHVS, CDR2 FQNEAQ. This CDR3 has 14 residues.

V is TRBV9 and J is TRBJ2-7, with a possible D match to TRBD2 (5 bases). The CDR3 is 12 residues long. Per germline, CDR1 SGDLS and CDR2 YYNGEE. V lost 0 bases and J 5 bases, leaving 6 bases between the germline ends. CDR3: CASSVGGNEQYF. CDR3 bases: TGTGCCAGCAGCGTAGGAGGGAACGAGCAGTACTTC.

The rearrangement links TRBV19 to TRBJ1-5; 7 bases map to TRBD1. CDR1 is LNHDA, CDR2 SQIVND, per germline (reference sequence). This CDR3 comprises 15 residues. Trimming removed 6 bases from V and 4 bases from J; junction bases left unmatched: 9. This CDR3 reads CASSPRTGRNQPQHF. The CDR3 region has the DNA TGTGCCAGTAGCCCGAGGACAGGCAGAAATCAGCCCCAGCATTTT.

CDR3 region: CASSIPGYNEQFF. The CDR3 DNA follows: TGTGCCAGTAGTATCCCCGGATACAATGAGCAGTTCTTC. The chain combines TRBV19 with TRBJ2-1; D uncertain. Germline CDR1 is LNHDA and CDR2 is SQIVND (reference sequence). V was cut by 3 bases and J by 4 bases, with 7 bases left in between. This CDR3 region has 13 residues.

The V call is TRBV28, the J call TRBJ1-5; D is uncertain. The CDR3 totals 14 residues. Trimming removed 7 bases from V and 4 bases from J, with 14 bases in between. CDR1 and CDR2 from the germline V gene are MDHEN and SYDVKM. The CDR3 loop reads CASTWTWGNQPQHF. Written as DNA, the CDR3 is TGTGCCAGCACCTGGACTTGGGGAAATCAGCCCCAGCATTTT.

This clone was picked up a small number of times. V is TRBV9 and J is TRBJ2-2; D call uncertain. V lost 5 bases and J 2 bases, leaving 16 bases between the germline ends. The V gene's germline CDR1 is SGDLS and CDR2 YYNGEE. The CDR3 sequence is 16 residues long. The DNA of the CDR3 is TGTGCCAGCAGAGGAGACACCGATTCCAACACCGGGGAGCTGTTTTTT. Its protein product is CASRGDTDSNTGELFF.

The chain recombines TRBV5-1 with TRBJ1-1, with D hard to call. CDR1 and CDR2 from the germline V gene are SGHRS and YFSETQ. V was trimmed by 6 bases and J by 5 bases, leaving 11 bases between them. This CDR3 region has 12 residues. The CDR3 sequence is CASTDGGTEAFF. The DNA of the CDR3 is TGCGCCAGCACTGACGGTGGGACTGAAGCTTTCTTT.